This TCR beta chain was captured by sequencing in a study of immune evolution from preneoplasia to lung adenocarcinoma. TCRdb's table, derived via immunoSEQ multiplex PCR, lists solely in-frame clones and lacks some. The sample has 6,000 to 8,500 clones, over 75% seen once. The clonotype comes from a person aged 80 or older with lung adenocarcinoma. The sequenced sample consisted of FFPE minimally invasive lung adenocarcinoma tissue.

The chain's CDR3 is CASSAGSGSTDTQYF. CDR3 sequence (DNA): TGTGCCAGCAGCGCGGGGAGCGGTAGCACAGATACGCAGTATTTT. The rearrangement uses TRBV7-2 and TRBJ2-3, with a tentative D call TRBD2 (6 bases). This CDR3 has 15 residues. V dropped 5 bases and J dropped 0 bases, with 12 bases sitting between them. The germline V gene has CDR1 SGHTA and CDR2 FQGNSA.